This TCR beta chain was retrieved from a study of vaccination effects on CD4 cells after COVID-19. Study-level background: Antigen-specific CD4+ T cells were expanded with viral peptide pools in the ViraFEST assay before sequencing. Culturing of 1.5 million to 2.5 million PBMC per well took place with 8.5 to 10 IU/ml IL-2 and around 10 ug/ml peptides. Study-wide results and caveats: Clones induced by infection and by vaccine showed marked clonal contraction late after vaccination.

Repertoires were generated with immunoSEQ multiplex PCR, while TCRdb's copy carries only in-frame clones and drops some. The repertoire holds around 40,000 clones, with roughly two thirds as singletons. The CDR3 spans 13 residues. The V end was cut by 6 bases, the J end by 2 bases, with 11 bases between. About this clone itself: The antigen remains undetermined.

CD4+ T cells were isolated after 10 days of culture. None of the vaccinated had previously contracted SARS-CoV-2, and their nucleocapsid antibodies tested negative. Material: CD4+ T cells from PBMCs cultured without peptide, obtained before COVID-19 vaccination. The rearrangement uses TRBV12-3 or TRBV12-4 and TRBJ2-7; a weak D match, TRBD1 (5 bases). This receptor was obtained from a human donor who received a COVID-19 vaccine. CDR3 loop: CASSRPQAYEQYF. Here the CDR3 DNA reads TGTGCCAGCAGCCGCCCACAGGCCTACGAGCAGTACTTC.